This T cell receptor beta chain was sequenced in a study of CD4 T cell repertoires in COVID-19. Study background: After approximately 10 days of IL-2 expansion, CFSE-low cells were relabeled and restimulated with other coronavirus spikes.

This clone is a singleton in its sample. Antigen specificity is unknown. General observations from the study: In SARS-CoV and/or HKU1 spike cultures, between roughly 6 and 26% of SARS-CoV-2 clonotypes reappeared. Sharing of several most expanded SARS-CoV-2-reactive clonotypes across memory subsets suggested intraclonal diversification.

Assay: immunoSEQ multiplex PCR; the TCRdb copy retains only in-frame clones and omits some. The data show about 22,000 clones, 80% to 90% seen once. V lost 5 bases and J lost 2, with 11 bases in between. CDR3 length equals 14 residues. Germline CDR1 and CDR2: LNHDA and SQIVND (reference sequence). The memory T cells were sequenced right after ex vivo isolation, without culture. The receptor was isolated from a human donor who had COVID-19. The V gene is TRBV19, the J gene TRBJ2-3; D perhaps matches TRBD2 (6 bases). The source material was central memory CD4+ T cells from blood, sampled before the COVID-19 pandemic. CDR3 protein: CASSGGLYTDTQYF. The CDR3 DNA is TGTGCCAGTAGTGGGGGACTGTACACAGATACGCAGTATTTT.